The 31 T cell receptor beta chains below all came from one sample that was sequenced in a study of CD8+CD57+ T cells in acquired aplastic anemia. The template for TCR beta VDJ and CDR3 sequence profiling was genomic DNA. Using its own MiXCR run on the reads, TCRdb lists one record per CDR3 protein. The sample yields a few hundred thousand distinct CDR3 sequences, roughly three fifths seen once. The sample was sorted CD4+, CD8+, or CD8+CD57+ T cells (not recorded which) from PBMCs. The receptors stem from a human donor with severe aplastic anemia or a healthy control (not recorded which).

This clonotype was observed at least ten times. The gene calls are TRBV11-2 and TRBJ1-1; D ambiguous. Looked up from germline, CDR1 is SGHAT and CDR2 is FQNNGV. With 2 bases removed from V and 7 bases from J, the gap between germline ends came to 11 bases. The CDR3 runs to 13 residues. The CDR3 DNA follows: TGTGCCAGCAGCTTAAAGGCAGCTTTTGAAGCTTTCTTT. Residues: CASSLKAAFEAFF.

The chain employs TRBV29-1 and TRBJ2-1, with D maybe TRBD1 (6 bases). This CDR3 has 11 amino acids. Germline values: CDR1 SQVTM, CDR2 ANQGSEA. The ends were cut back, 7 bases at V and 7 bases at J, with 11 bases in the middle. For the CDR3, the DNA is TGCAGCGCTGGAAGGGGGAATGAGCAGTTCTTC. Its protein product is CSAGRGNEQFF.

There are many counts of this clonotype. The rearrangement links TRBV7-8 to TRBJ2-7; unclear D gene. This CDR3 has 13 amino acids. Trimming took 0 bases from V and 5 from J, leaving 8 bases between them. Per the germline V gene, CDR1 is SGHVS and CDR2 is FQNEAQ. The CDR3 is CASSLALGNEQYF. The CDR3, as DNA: TGTGCCAGCAGCTTAGCGTTGGGTAACGAGCAGTACTTC.

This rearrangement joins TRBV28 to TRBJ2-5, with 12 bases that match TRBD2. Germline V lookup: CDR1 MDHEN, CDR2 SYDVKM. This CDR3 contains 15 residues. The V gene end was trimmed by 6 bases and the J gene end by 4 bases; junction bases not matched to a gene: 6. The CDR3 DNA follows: TGTGCCAGCAGGCAGAAACTAGCGGGAGGAGAGACCCAGTACTTC. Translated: CASRQKLAGGETQYF.

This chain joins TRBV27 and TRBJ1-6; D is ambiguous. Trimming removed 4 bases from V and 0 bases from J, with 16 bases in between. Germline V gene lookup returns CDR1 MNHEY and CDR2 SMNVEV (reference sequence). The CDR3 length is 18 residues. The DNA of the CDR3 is TGTGCCAGCAGTTCTTCAATCACGGGAAGCTCCTATAATTCACCCCTCCACTTT. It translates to CASSSSITGSSYNSPLHF.

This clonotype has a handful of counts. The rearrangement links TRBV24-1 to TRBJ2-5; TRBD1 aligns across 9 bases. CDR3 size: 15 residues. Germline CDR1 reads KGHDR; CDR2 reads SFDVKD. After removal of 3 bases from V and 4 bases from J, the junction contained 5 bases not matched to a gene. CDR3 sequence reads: CATSDATGGGETQYF. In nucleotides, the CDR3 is TGTGCCACCAGTGATGCCACAGGGGGCGGAGAGACCCAGTACTTC.

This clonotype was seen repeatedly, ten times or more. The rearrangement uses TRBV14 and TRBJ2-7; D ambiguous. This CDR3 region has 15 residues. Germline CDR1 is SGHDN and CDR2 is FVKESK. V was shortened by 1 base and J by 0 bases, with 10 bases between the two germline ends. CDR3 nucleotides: TGTGCCAGCAGCCAAGGAGTATGGGACTCCTACGAGCAGTACTTC. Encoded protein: CASSQGVWDSYEQYF.

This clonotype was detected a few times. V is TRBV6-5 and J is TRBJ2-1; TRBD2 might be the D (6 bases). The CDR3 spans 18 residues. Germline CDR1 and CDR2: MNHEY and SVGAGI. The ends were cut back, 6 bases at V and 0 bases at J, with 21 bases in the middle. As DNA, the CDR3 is TGTGCCAGCAGCCGGCGCCGGGACTTGAAGAGCTCCTACAATGAGCAGTTCTTC. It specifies CASSRRRDLKSSYNEQFF.

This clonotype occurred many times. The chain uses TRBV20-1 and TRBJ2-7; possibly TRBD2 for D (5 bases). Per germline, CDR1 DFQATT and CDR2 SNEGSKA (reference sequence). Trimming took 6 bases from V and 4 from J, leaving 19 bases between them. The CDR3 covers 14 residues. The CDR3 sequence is CSAGTRILPYEQYF. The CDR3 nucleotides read TGCAGTGCAGGAACTAGGATTTTACCGTACGAGCAGTACTTC.

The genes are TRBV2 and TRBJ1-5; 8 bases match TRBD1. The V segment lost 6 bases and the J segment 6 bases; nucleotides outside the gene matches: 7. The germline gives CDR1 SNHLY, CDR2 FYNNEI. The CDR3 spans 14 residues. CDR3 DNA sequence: TGTGCCAGCAGCTCAACAGGGGGTGGTCAGCCCCAGCATTTT. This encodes CASSSTGGGQPQHF.

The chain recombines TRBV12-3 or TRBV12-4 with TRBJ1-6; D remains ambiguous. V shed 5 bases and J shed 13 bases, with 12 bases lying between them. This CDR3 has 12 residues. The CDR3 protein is CASSAGSFPLHF. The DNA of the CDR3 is TGTGCCAGCAGTGCGGGTAGTTTTCCCCTCCACTTT.

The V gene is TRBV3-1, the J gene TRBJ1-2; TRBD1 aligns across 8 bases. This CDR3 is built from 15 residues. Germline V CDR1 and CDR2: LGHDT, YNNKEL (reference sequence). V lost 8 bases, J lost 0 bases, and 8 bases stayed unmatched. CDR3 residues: CASGGQAKPNYGYTF. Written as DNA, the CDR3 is TGTGCCAGCGGGGGACAGGCGAAACCTAACTATGGCTACACCTTC.

This CDR3 is CAISESMGGRGQPQHF. CDR3 in DNA: TGTGCCATCAGTGAGTCGATGGGGGGCAGGGGTCAGCCCCAGCATTTT. The chain employs TRBV10-3 and TRBJ1-5; D may be TRBD1 (6 bases). This CDR3 has 16 amino acids. From germline, CDR1 is ENHRY and CDR2 SYGVKD. V lost 0 bases to trimming and J lost 6 bases, with 15 bases between them.

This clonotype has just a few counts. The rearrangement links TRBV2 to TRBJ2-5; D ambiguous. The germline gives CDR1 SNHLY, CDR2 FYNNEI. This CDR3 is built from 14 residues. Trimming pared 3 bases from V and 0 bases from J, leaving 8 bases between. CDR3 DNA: TGTGCCAGCAGTGACCAGGTACACCAAGAGACCCAGTACTTC. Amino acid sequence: CASSDQVHQETQYF.

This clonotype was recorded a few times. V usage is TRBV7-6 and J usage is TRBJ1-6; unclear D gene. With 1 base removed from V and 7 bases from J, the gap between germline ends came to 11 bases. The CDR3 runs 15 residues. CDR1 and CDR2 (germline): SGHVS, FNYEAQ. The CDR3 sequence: CASSLEQQKNSPLHF. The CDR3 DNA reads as TGTGCCAGCAGCTTAGAACAGCAAAAAAATTCACCCCTCCACTTT.

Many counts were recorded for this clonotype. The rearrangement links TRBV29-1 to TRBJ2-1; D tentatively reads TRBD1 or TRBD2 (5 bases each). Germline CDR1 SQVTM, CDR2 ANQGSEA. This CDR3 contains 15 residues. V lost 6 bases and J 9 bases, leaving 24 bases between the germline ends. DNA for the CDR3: TGCAGCGTCTCTTCGACCGGGGCGAGAGGAGGTGAGCAGTTCTTC. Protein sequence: CSVSSTGARGGEQFF.

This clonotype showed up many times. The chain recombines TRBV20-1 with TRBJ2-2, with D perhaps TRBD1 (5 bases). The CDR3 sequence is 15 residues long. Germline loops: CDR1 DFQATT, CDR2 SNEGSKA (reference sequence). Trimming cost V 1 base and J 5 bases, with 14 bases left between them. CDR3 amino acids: CSARVTGSRTGELFF. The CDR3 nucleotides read TGCAGTGCTAGAGTAACAGGTTCCCGGACCGGGGAGCTGTTTTTT.

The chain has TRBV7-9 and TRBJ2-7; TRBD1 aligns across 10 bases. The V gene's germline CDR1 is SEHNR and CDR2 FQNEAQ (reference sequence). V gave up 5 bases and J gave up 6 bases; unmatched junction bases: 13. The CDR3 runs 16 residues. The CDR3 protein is CASSQKDRGTGAEQYF. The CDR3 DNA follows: TGTGCCAGCAGCCAGAAGGATCGAGGGACAGGGGCCGAGCAGTACTTC. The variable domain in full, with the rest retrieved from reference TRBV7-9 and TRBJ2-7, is DTGVSQNPRHKITKRGQNVTFRCDPISEHNRLYWYRQTLGQGPEFLTYFQNEAQLEKSRLLSDRFSAERPKGSFSTLEIQRTEQGDSAMYLCASSQKDRGTGAEQYFGPGTRLTVT.

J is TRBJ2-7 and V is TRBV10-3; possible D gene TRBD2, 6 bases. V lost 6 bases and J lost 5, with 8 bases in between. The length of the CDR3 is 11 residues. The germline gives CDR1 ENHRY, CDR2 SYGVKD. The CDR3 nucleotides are TGTGCCATCAGACTAGCTAACGAGCAGTACTTC. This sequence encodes CAIRLANEQYF.

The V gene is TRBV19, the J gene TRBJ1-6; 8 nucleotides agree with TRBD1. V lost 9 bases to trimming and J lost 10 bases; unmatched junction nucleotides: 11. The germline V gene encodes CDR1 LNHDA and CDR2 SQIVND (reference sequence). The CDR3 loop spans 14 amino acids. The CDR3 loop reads CASLKGTGHSPLHF. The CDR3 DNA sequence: TGTGCCAGCCTTAAGGGGACAGGACACTCACCCCTCCACTTT.

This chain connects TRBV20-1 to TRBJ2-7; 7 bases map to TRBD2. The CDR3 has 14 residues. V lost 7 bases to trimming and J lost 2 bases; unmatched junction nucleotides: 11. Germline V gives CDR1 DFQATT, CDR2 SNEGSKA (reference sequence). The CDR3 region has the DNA TGCAGTGTTAAGGAGGGAGGGGAAGCCTACGAGCAGTACTTC. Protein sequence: CSVKEGGEAYEQYF.

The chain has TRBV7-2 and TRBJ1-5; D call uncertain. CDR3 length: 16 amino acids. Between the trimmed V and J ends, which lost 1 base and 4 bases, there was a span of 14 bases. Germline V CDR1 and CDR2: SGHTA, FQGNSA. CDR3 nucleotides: TGTGCCAGCAGCTTAGGAGTGGGTTCTGGTAATCAGCCCCAGCATTTT. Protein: CASSLGVGSGNQPQHF.

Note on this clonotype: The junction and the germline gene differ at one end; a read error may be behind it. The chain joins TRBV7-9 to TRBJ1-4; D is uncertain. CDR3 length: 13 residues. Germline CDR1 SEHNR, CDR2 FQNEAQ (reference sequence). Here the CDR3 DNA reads TGTGCCAGCATCAGGAACCTTAATGAAAAACTGTTTTTC. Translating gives CASIRNLNEKLFF.

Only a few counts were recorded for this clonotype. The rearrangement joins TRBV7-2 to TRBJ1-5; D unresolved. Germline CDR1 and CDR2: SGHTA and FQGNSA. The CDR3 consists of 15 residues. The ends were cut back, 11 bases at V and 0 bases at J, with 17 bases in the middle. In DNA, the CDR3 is TGTGCCTGCACCCTTAGGGCCGATAGCAATCAGCCCCAGCATTTT. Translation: CACTLRADSNQPQHF.

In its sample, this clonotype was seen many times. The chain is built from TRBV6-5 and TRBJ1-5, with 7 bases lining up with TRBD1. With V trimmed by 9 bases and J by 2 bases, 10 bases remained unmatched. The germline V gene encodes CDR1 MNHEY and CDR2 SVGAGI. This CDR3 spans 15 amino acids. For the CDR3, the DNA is TGTGCCAGTAGATCCGACAGGGCAGGCAATCAGCCCCAGCATTTT. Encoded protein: CASRSDRAGNQPQHF.

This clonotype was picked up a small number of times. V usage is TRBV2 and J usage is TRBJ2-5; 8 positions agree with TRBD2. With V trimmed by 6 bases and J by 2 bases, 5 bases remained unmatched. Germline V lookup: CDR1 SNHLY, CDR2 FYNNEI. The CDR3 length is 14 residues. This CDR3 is CASRRTSNQETQYF. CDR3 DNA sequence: TGTGCCAGCAGGAGGACTAGCAATCAAGAGACCCAGTACTTC.

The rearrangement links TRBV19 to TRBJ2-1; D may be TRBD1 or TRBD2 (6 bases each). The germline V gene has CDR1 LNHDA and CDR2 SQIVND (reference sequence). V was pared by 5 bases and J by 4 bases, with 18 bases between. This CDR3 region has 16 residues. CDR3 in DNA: TGTGCCAGTAGTCATCTAAGGGGGGACCCATACAATGAGCAGTTCTTC. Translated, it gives CASSHLRGDPYNEQFF.

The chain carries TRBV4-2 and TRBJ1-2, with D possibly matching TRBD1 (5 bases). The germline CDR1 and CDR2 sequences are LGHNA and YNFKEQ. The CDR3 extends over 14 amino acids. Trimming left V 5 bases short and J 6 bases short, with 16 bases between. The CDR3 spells CASSLGSAGDGYTF. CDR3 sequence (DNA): TGTGCCAGCAGCTTAGGTAGTGCGGGGGATGGCTACACCTTC.

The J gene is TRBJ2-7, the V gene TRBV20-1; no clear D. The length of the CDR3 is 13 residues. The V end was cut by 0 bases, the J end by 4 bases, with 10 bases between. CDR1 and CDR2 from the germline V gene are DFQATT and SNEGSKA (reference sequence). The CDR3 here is CSARDRRDYEQYF. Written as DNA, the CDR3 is TGCAGTGCTAGAGATCGTAGGGATTACGAGCAGTACTTC.

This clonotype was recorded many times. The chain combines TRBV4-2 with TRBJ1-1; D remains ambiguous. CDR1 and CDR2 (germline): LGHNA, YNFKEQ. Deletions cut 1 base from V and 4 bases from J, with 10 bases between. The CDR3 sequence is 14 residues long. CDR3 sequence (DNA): TGTGCCAGCAGCCAAGTAACGTCGGGCACTGAAGCTTTCTTT. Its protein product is CASSQVTSGTEAFF.

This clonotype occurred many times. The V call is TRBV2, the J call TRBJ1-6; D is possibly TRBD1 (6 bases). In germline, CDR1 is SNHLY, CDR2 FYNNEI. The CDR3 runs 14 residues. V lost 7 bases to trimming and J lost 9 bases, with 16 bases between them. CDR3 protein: CASNRDGRSSPLHF. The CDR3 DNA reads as TGTGCCAGCAACAGGGATGGGAGGTCTTCACCCCTCCACTTT.